The subject of this entry is one T cell receptor beta chain. Its target is unknown. The table came from immunoSEQ multiplex PCR; TCRdb's copy has only in-frame clones and leaves some out. The table has about 1 million clones, about 76% seen once. These data belong to a study of shared clonotypes between healthy human individuals. Study results and caveats: Only blood samples were collected, and tissue repertoires likely differ. Depth of sequencing was expected to influence donor clonotype sharing.

Per germline, CDR1 GTSNPN and CDR2 SVGIG (reference sequence). Trimming pared 0 bases from V and 5 bases from J, leaving 10 bases between. The CDR3 totals 13 residues. V is TRBV30 and J is TRBJ2-5; possibly TRBD2 for D (5 bases). Source material: memory CD4+ T cells sorted from blood. Subset meaning: CD45RA-negative fraction. The TCR originated in a man younger than 30 in good health. The CDR3: CAWSVRVEETQYF. The DNA for the CDR3 is TGTGCCTGGAGTGTGAGGGTCGAGGAGACCCAGTACTTC.